This T cell receptor (beta chain) was recovered during a study of cytomegalovirus exposure and HLA in healthy donors. In its sample, this clone was seen a few times. Its cognate antigen is unknown. The study's findings and limits: A few V segments could not be told apart, such as TRBV6-2 and TRBV6-3, and were left out. Another analysis was done later, and it associated more than 15,000 TCR beta sequences with HLA alleles at 0.05 false discovery rate. In vitro checks showed that a few CMV-associated chains really do target CMV antigens.

This PCR relied on a set of 60 Vbeta primers and 13 Jbeta primers. Here immunoSEQ multiplex PCR was the method, and the copy in TCRdb shows in-frame clones only, minus some. The data hold some 150,000 clones, with around 80% observed a single time. This CDR3 is 13 amino acids long. In germline, CDR1 is MNHEY, CDR2 SVGAGI. The germline V and J ends were trimmed by 6 bases and 7 bases, with 15 bases remaining between them. The sequence derives from a man aged 25 to 40 in good health and CMV-seronegative. The source material was PBMCs. The chain combines TRBV6-5 with TRBJ1-2; tentative D call: TRBD1 (5 bases). The CDR3 coding sequence is TGTGCCAGCAGGAATCCAGGGCTTGGTGGCTACACCTTC. This encodes CASRNPGLGGYTF.